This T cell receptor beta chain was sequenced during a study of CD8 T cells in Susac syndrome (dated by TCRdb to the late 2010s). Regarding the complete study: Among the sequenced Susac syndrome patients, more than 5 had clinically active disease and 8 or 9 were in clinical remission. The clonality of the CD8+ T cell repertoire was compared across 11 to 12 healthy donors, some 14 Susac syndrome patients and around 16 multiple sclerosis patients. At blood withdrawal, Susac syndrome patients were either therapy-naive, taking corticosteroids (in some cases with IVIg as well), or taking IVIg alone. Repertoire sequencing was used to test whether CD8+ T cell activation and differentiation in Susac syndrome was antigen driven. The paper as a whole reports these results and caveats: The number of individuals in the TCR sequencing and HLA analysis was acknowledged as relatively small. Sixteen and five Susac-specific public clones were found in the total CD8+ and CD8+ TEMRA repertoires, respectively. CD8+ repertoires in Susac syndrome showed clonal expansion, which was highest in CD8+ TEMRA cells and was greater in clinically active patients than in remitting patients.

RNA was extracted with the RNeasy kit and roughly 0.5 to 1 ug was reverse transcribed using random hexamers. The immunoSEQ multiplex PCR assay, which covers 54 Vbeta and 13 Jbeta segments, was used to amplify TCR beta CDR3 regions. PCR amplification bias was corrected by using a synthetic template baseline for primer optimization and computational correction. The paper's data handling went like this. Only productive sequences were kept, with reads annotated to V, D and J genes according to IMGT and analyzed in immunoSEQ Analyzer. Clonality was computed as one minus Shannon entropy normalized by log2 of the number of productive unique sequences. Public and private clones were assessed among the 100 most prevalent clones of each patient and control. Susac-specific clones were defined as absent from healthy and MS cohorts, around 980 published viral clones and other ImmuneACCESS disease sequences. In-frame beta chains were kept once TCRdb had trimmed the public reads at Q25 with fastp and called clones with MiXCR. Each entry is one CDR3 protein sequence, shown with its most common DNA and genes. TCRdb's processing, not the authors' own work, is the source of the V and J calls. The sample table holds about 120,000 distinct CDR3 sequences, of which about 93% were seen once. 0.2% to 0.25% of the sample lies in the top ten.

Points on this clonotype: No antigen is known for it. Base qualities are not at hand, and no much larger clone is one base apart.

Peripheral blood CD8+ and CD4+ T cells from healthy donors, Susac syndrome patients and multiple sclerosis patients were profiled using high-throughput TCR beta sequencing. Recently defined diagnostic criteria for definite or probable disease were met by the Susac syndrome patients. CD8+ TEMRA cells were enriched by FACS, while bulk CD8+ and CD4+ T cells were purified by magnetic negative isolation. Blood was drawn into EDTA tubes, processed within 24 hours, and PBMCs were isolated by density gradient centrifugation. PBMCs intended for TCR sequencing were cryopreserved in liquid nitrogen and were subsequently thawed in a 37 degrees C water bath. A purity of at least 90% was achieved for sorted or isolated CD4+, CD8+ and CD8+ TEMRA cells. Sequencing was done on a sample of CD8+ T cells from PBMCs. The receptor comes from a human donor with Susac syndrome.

The CDR3 here reads CASSLGTGQKGNEQFF. Read as DNA, the sequence is TGTGCCAGCAGCTTAGGGACGGGACAGAAGGGCAATGAGCAGTTCTTC. This sequence uses TRBV7-9 and TRBJ2-1, and 7 junctional nucleotides match TRBD1. After removal of 1 base from V and 6 bases from J, the junction retains 9 bases not matched to a gene. Including cysteine and phenylalanine, the CDR3 has 16 amino acids. The retained sequence is limited to the CDR3, 48 bases, with the frame set at the first base. CDR1 SEHNR and CDR2 FQNEAQ are derived from the germline V gene (reference sequence).